The rows below give T cell receptor beta chains drawn from one sample of a study of T-cell memory formation after mild COVID-19. TCRdb reprocessed the 5' RACE reads with MiXCR, giving one entry per CDR3 protein. This table has fewer than 600,000 distinct CDR3 sequences, roughly 20% appearing once. The material sequenced was PBMCs or a T cell subset sorted from them (not recorded which). These TCRs come from an adult woman who had mild COVID-19 (a few samples of this study predate the infection). Cell type and time point are not known. The CDR3 runs from the conserved cysteine through the conserved F or W. Fields, in order: J gene, V gene, D gene, clone size, CDR3 DNA, CDR3 protein. D genes are given only for firm matches. Only some rows state a clone size, as once, few, many or a class for expanded clones.

j_gene: TRBJ1-2; v_gene: TRBV7-2; d_gene: NA; abundance: NA; CDR3nt: TGTGCCAGCAGATCGCTAACAGGGTACTATGGCTACACCTTC; CDR3aa: CASRSLTGYYGYTF
j_gene: TRBJ2-7; v_gene: TRBV24-1; d_gene: NA; abundance: NA; CDR3nt: TGTGCCACCAGTGATCCAAGGACTTCCCGAGCGGGTGAGCAGTACTTC; CDR3aa: CATSDPRTSRAGEQYF
j_gene: TRBJ2-4; v_gene: TRBV20-1; d_gene: NA; abundance: NA; CDR3nt: TGCAGTGCTAGAGTTTTGGCCAAAAACATTCAGTACTTC; CDR3aa: CSARVLAKNIQYF
j_gene: TRBJ2-1; v_gene: TRBV9; d_gene: TRBD2; abundance: NA; CDR3nt: TGTGCCAGCAGCGTCCTCGGAGCGGGGGGGCTCGATGAGCAGTTCTTC; CDR3aa: CASSVLGAGGLDEQFF
j_gene: TRBJ2-3; v_gene: TRBV24-1; d_gene: NA; abundance: NA; CDR3nt: TGTGCCACCAGTGCCTTCGGGACCCAAGATACGCAGTATTTT; CDR3aa: CATSAFGTQDTQYF
j_gene: TRBJ1-4; v_gene: TRBV5-1; d_gene: NA; abundance: few; CDR3nt: TGCGCCAGCAGCTTGGCCGGGGGGGCAGCCGGAGAAAAACTGTTTTTT; CDR3aa: CASSLAGGAAGEKLFF
j_gene: TRBJ2-4; v_gene: TRBV9; d_gene: TRBD2; abundance: NA; CDR3nt: TGTGCCAGCAGCGTAGGTGTAGCGGGAAACATTCAGTACTTC; CDR3aa: CASSVGVAGNIQYF
j_gene: TRBJ1-1; v_gene: TRBV29-1; d_gene: NA; abundance: NA; CDR3nt: TGCAGCTCACAGGGTTTGACTGAAGCTTTCTTT; CDR3aa: CSSQGLTEAFF
j_gene: TRBJ2-7; v_gene: TRBV12-3/TRBV12-4; d_gene: NA; abundance: NA; CDR3nt: TGTGCCAGCAGTTTACAGGCCGGTTACTACGAGCAGTACTTC; CDR3aa: CASSLQAGYYEQYF
j_gene: TRBJ1-5; v_gene: TRBV4-2; d_gene: NA; abundance: few; CDR3nt: TGTGCCAGCAGCCAAGATCTTGTTCAGCCCCAGCATTTT; CDR3aa: CASSQDLVQPQHF
j_gene: TRBJ2-7; v_gene: TRBV5-5; d_gene: NA; abundance: NA; CDR3nt: TGTGCCAGCAGCCAGCGGACAGCCTTCTACGAGCAGTACTTC; CDR3aa: CASSQRTAFYEQYF
j_gene: TRBJ2-7; v_gene: TRBV6-5; d_gene: NA; abundance: NA; CDR3nt: TGTGCCACAACTTCCCGGGACACCAACTACGAGCAGTACTTC; CDR3aa: CATTSRDTNYEQYF
j_gene: TRBJ1-1; v_gene: TRBV20-1; d_gene: NA; abundance: NA; CDR3nt: TGCAGTGCTGGAACGACCGGGGGGACTGAAGCTTTCTTT; CDR3aa: CSAGTTGGTEAFF
j_gene: TRBJ1-1; v_gene: TRBV19; d_gene: NA; abundance: NA; CDR3nt: TGTGCCAGTAGCATAACTCGGAACACTGAAGCTTTCTTT; CDR3aa: CASSITRNTEAFF
j_gene: TRBJ2-7; v_gene: TRBV24-1; d_gene: TRBD1; abundance: NA; CDR3nt: TGTGCCACCAGTTATCACCGGGACAGGGAACACGAGCAGTACTTC; CDR3aa: CATSYHRDREHEQYF
j_gene: TRBJ2-7; v_gene: TRBV2; d_gene: NA; abundance: NA; CDR3nt: TGTGCCAGCGGCCGGGCTTTCGTTGGCCGCGAGCAGTACTTC; CDR3aa: CASGRAFVGREQYF
j_gene: TRBJ2-3; v_gene: TRBV3-1; d_gene: NA; abundance: few; CDR3nt: TGTGCCAGCAGCCGAGAAGCAGCCACAGATACGCAGTATTTT; CDR3aa: CASSREAATDTQYF
j_gene: TRBJ2-2; v_gene: TRBV5-1; d_gene: TRBD1; abundance: NA; CDR3nt: TGCGCCAGCAGCCCCGGACAGGTGGACACCGGGGAGCTGTTTTTT; CDR3aa: CASSPGQVDTGELFF
j_gene: TRBJ1-6; v_gene: TRBV6-1; d_gene: NA; abundance: NA; CDR3nt: TGTGCCAGCAGTGGAGGTATACCCCTCCACTTT; CDR3aa: CASSGGIPLHF
j_gene: TRBJ2-7; v_gene: TRBV6-6; d_gene: NA; abundance: few; CDR3nt: TGTGCCAGCAGTCCAAGCGGAGCCGCCGCCTCCTACGAGCAGTACTTC; CDR3aa: CASSPSGAAASYEQYF
j_gene: TRBJ2-1; v_gene: TRBV9; d_gene: TRBD2; abundance: NA; CDR3nt: TGTGCCAGCAGCGTAGAGGTAACTAGCGGGGGCCGGTACAATGAGCAGTTCTTC; CDR3aa: CASSVEVTSGGRYNEQFF
j_gene: TRBJ1-6; v_gene: TRBV7-2; d_gene: NA; abundance: NA; CDR3nt: TGTGCCAGCAGCTTGGCCGGCATACAGGGATACTCCTATAATTCACCCCTCCACTTT; CDR3aa: CASSLAGIQGYSYNSPLHF
j_gene: TRBJ2-5; v_gene: TRBV12-3/TRBV12-4; d_gene: TRBD1; abundance: many; CDR3nt: TGTGCCAGCAGTTCCGGGACAGGCTTCAGGGGGCAAGAGACCCAGTACTTC; CDR3aa: CASSSGTGFRGQETQYF
j_gene: TRBJ2-1; v_gene: TRBV9; d_gene: TRBD2; abundance: NA; CDR3nt: TGTGCCAGCAGCGGGACTAGCGGAGGGCATGAGCAGTTCTTC; CDR3aa: CASSGTSGGHEQFF
j_gene: TRBJ2-6; v_gene: TRBV11-2; d_gene: TRBD1; abundance: few; CDR3nt: TGTGCCAGCAGCCCCGGGACAGTCCCTTCTGGGGCCAACGTCCTGACTTTC; CDR3aa: CASSPGTVPSGANVLTF
j_gene: TRBJ2-1; v_gene: TRBV5-5; d_gene: TRBD1; abundance: NA; CDR3nt: TGTGCCAGCAGCTTGGCGACAGGGGTTGAGCAGTTCTTC; CDR3aa: CASSLATGVEQFF
j_gene: TRBJ2-5; v_gene: TRBV2; d_gene: NA; abundance: NA; CDR3nt: TGTGCCAGCAGACTCAGGGGTTTGGGGGTTAAAGAGACCCAGTACTTC; CDR3aa: CASRLRGLGVKETQYF
j_gene: TRBJ2-1; v_gene: TRBV12-3/TRBV12-4; d_gene: NA; abundance: few; CDR3nt: TGTGCCAGCAGTTATACAGGCAATAGCGGCCGAGTGGACAATGAGCAGTTCTTC; CDR3aa: CASSYTGNSGRVDNEQFF
j_gene: TRBJ2-5; v_gene: TRBV9; d_gene: TRBD2; abundance: NA; CDR3nt: TGTGCCAGCAGCACCCGGACTAGCGGGGGATCTCAAGAGACCCAGTACTTC; CDR3aa: CASSTRTSGGSQETQYF
j_gene: TRBJ1-3; v_gene: TRBV18; d_gene: NA; abundance: NA; CDR3nt: TGTGCCAGCTCACCGCTCCCACAGGGAACTGGAAACACCATATATTTT; CDR3aa: CASSPLPQGTGNTIYF
j_gene: TRBJ2-5; v_gene: TRBV7-2; d_gene: TRBD1; abundance: many; CDR3nt: TGTGCCAGCAGTCGTGACAGGGAGGAGACCCAGTACTTC; CDR3aa: CASSRDREETQYF
j_gene: TRBJ1-1; v_gene: TRBV10-3; d_gene: TRBD1; abundance: NA; CDR3nt: TGTGCCATCAGTGCCTCGGGACAGATTTACACTGAAGCTTTCTTT; CDR3aa: CAISASGQIYTEAFF
j_gene: TRBJ2-7; v_gene: TRBV18; d_gene: NA; abundance: NA; CDR3nt: TGTGCCAGCTCACCCCAGGTTGACTCCTACGAGCAGTACTTC; CDR3aa: CASSPQVDSYEQYF
j_gene: TRBJ2-3; v_gene: TRBV20-1; d_gene: NA; abundance: few; CDR3nt: TGCAGTGTTCAGCAAAGGTCCCGCACAGATACGCAGTATTTT; CDR3aa: CSVQQRSRTDTQYF
j_gene: TRBJ2-7; v_gene: TRBV5-1; d_gene: NA; abundance: few; CDR3nt: TGCGCCAGCAGCTTGCCTCAGGGGCATACCCTCTCCTACGAGCAGTACTTC; CDR3aa: CASSLPQGHTLSYEQYF
j_gene: TRBJ2-2; v_gene: TRBV29-1; d_gene: TRBD1; abundance: NA; CDR3nt: TGCAGCGCCGCTACCGGGACAGCGAACACCGGGGAGCTGTTTTTT; CDR3aa: CSAATGTANTGELFF
j_gene: TRBJ2-1; v_gene: TRBV5-1; d_gene: TRBD2; abundance: NA; CDR3nt: TGCGCCAGCAGCTTGGCGCAACTAGCGGGAGGGCAGAATGAGCAGTTCTTC; CDR3aa: CASSLAQLAGGQNEQFF
j_gene: TRBJ1-5; v_gene: TRBV20-1; d_gene: NA; abundance: few; CDR3nt: TGCAGTGCTAGAGATAGTCAGGTTTATAGCAATCAGCCCCAGCATTTT; CDR3aa: CSARDSQVYSNQPQHF
j_gene: TRBJ1-2; v_gene: TRBV4-1; d_gene: NA; abundance: many; CDR3nt: TGCGCCAGCAGCCAAGGCGCGGGGCCTAACTATGGCTACACCTTC; CDR3aa: CASSQGAGPNYGYTF
j_gene: TRBJ2-2; v_gene: TRBV6-5; d_gene: TRBD2; abundance: NA; CDR3nt: TGTGCCAGCAGCCTGACTAGCGGGAGGGCCGGGGAGCTGTTTTTT; CDR3aa: CASSLTSGRAGELFF
j_gene: TRBJ1-2; v_gene: TRBV5-1; d_gene: TRBD1; abundance: NA; CDR3nt: TGCGCCAGCAGCACACAGACAGGGGGAAATGGCTACACCTTC; CDR3aa: CASSTQTGGNGYTF
j_gene: TRBJ2-7; v_gene: TRBV4-1; d_gene: TRBD2; abundance: few; CDR3nt: TGCGCCAGCAGCCAAGACGAGCGGGGGGGCTACGAGCAGTACTTC; CDR3aa: CASSQDERGGYEQYF
j_gene: TRBJ2-1; v_gene: TRBV6-5; d_gene: NA; abundance: NA; CDR3nt: TGTGCCAGCAGTTCCGCGGGACAGCCATACAATGAGCAGTTCTTC; CDR3aa: CASSSAGQPYNEQFF
j_gene: TRBJ2-2; v_gene: TRBV5-1; d_gene: NA; abundance: NA; CDR3nt: TGCGCCAGCAGCTTGGCCCCTTTTGCGTCCGCGAACACCGGGGAGCTGTTTTTT; CDR3aa: CASSLAPFASANTGELFF
j_gene: TRBJ1-1; v_gene: TRBV12-5; d_gene: NA; abundance: few; CDR3nt: TGTGCTAGTGGTTTCTTATTGCCCGGACAGTTGGGGCCGAGCGGTAGAAACACTGAAGCTTTCTTT; CDR3aa: CASGFLLPGQLGPSGRNTEAFF
j_gene: TRBJ2-3; v_gene: TRBV27; d_gene: NA; abundance: NA; CDR3nt: TGTGCCAGCAGCCTTTTCTGGGCAGATACGCAGTATTTT; CDR3aa: CASSLFWADTQYF
j_gene: TRBJ1-1; v_gene: TRBV29-1; d_gene: NA; abundance: NA; CDR3nt: TGCAGCGTTGAAAAACTACAGGGCGGGAGCACTGAAGCTTTCTTT; CDR3aa: CSVEKLQGGSTEAFF
j_gene: TRBJ2-2; v_gene: TRBV7-8; d_gene: TRBD2; abundance: few; CDR3nt: TGTGCCAGCAGCTTAGTTAGACTAGCGGGAGACCACACCGGGGAGCTGTTTTTT; CDR3aa: CASSLVRLAGDHTGELFF
j_gene: TRBJ2-7; v_gene: TRBV5-1; d_gene: TRBD1; abundance: few; CDR3nt: TGCGCCAGCAGCTTCTCGGGACAGGGCACCTACGAGCAGTACTTC; CDR3aa: CASSFSGQGTYEQYF
j_gene: TRBJ1-5; v_gene: TRBV5-5; d_gene: NA; abundance: few; CDR3nt: TGTGCCAGCAGTTTCCTGACAGTAAGCAATCAGCCCCAGCATTTT; CDR3aa: CASSFLTVSNQPQHF
j_gene: TRBJ2-7; v_gene: TRBV9; d_gene: NA; abundance: NA; CDR3nt: TGTGCCAGCAGCGTGGGGAGCGGGACAGGCTATCCCTACGAGCAGTACTTC; CDR3aa: CASSVGSGTGYPYEQYF
j_gene: TRBJ2-2; v_gene: TRBV7-3; d_gene: TRBD2; abundance: NA; CDR3nt: TGTGCCAGCAGCTTAACGACAGCGGGGGGGCCTGGCGGGGAGCTGTTTTTT; CDR3aa: CASSLTTAGGPGGELFF
j_gene: TRBJ2-1; v_gene: TRBV14; d_gene: NA; abundance: NA; CDR3nt: TGTGCCAGCAGCCTCGACGGTCAACTAGGCTCCTACAATGAGCAGTTCTTC; CDR3aa: CASSLDGQLGSYNEQFF
j_gene: TRBJ2-2; v_gene: TRBV30; d_gene: TRBD2; abundance: NA; CDR3nt: TGTGCCTGGAGTTGGCTAGCGGGTGCGAACACCGGGGAGCTGTTTTTT; CDR3aa: CAWSWLAGANTGELFF